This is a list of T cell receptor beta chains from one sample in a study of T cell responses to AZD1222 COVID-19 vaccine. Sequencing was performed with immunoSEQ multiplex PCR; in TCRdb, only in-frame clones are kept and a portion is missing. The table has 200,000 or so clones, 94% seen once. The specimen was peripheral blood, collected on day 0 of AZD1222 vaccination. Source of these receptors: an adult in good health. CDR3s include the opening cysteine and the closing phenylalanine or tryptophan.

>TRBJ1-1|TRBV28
CASSLLLGKGMNTEAFF
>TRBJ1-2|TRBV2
CASRERTGGLGGYTF
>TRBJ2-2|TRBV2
CASSERLAVLNTGELFF
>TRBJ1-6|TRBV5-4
CASSREGSYNSPLHF
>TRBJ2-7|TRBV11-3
CASSLTGQTYEQYF
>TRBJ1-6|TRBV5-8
CASSIGGTAVRRNSPLHF
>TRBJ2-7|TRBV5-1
CASSLGHSYEQYF
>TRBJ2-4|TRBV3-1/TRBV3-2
CASRSREFRNIQYF
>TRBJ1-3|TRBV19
CASREVAGNTIYF
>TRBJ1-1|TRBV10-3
CAISESAAMNTEAFF
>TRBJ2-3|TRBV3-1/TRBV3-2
CASSELAGRGPDTQYF
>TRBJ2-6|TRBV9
CASSVGQGVSGANVLTF
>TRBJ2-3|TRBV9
CANHPGGRLHTDTQYF
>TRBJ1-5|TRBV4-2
CASSQETGVRQPQHF
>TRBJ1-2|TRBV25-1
CASSGHGEQTYGYTF
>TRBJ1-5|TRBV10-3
CAISEGRGPGQPQHF
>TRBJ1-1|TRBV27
CASSSGNTEAFF